This T cell receptor (beta chain) was sequenced for a study of blood T cells in healthy people across ages. Overall study results and limits: Lack of knowledge of donor CMV status possibly confounded expanded clonotype changes.

PCR was performed a second time for roughly 7 to 12 cycles using a sample-barcoded 5' primer and a J-beta primer mix. Tagging of each cDNA molecule was performed by a template-switch adaptor with 12 random nucleotides. TCRdb re-called the 5' RACE reads through MiXCR, storing one row per CDR3 protein. The top ten hold approximately 15% of the sample, which has around 900,000 distinct CDR3 sequences, under 35% seen once. The CDR3 is 13 amino acids. V lost 2 bases and J lost 6, with 8 bases in between. Germline CDR1 SEHNR, CDR2 FQNEAQ (reference sequence). A note on this clonotype: Its cognate antigen is unknown.

The sequence was collected from a woman aged 80 or over in good health. Input material: blood. V is TRBV7-9 and J is TRBJ2-1; D not resolved. CDR3 sequence reads: CASSLLVSNEQFF. Written as DNA, the CDR3 is TGTGCCAGCAGCTTACTAGTTTCCAATGAGCAGTTCTTC.